This TCR beta chain was retrieved from a study of blood T cells in healthy people across ages (dated by TCRdb to about 2015). For the wider study: In model experiments, template switching captured about one uniquely barcoded TCR beta cDNA molecule for every two T cells. For two donors (one aged 18 to 30 and one aged 80 or older), the study analyzed two additional independent replicas of 1 million unique cDNA reads from the same blood draw. To avoid experimental bias, donors of different ages were spread randomly across the sequencing lanes. The donors were split into four age groups: young (average about 15 years), middle-aged (about 40), aged (over 55) and long-lived (about 74). Age-related changes in TCR beta repertoire diversity were measured in the study by deep sequencing normalized with unique cDNA molecular identifiers.

Libraries came from 5' RACE. TCRdb records Illumina HiSeq 2500 as the sequencer. A second PCR of roughly 7 to 11 cycles was performed with a sample-barcoded 5' primer and a J-beta primer mix. A unique molecular identifier was introduced onto each TCR beta cDNA molecule by a template-switch 5' adaptor carrying 12 random nucleotides. Each sample yielded at least 3 million CDR3-containing paired-end reads. The Mint cDNA synthesis kit, primed by a TRBC-specific oligonucleotide, was used to synthesize first-strand cDNA from all RNA. Following uracil-DNA glycosylase treatment, all cDNA underwent a first 18-cycle PCR with the universal primers M1SS and BC2_uni_R. Per the source publication's procedure: For normalization, 1 million high-quality reads, each with a distinct molecular identifier, were randomly selected from each sample. Instead of being binned into consensus sequences, reads that shared molecular identifiers were thrown out. MiTCR, run with a Q25 quality threshold and the strictest error-elimination algorithm, handled CDR3 identification, clonotype clustering and error correction. Lower-bound total TCR beta diversity was estimated with a nonparametric unseen species model using Euler transformation. The raw public data were reprocessed by TCRdb itself: fastp quality trimming at Q25, MiXCR clonotype calling, in-frame beta chains only. Each CDR3 protein appears once, grouped with its most common genes and DNA. These V and J calls originate from TCRdb's pipeline instead of the authors' own analysis. For this sample there are about 760,000 distinct CDR3 sequences; 56% appear just once. Under 30% of the sample belongs to the ten largest clones.

Beyond this particular receptor, the publication reports: Observed TCR beta diversity per million T cells fell roughly linearly with age, and a significant reduction was already apparent by age approximately 40. Because profiling used bulk unsorted PBMCs, naive and antigen-experienced compartments could not be compared conclusively. Donor CMV infection status was unknown, potentially confounding age-related changes in expanded clonotypes. Observed TCR beta diversity correlated strongly with the percentage of naive T cells measured by flow cytometry. The long-lived group showed more naive CD4+ T cells, fewer expanded clones and increased TCR diversity than the aged group, suggesting age selection. Estimates of total diversity based on one million sequenced T cells were considered lower bounds and underestimates.

V is shortened by 2 bases, J by 7 bases, and the region joining them spans 12 bases. Per the germline V gene, KGHSH is the CDR1 and LQKENI is the CDR2. Spanning cysteine to phenylalanine, the CDR3 consists of 14 amino acids. Here the CDR3 DNA is all that survives: 42 bases in frame from base 1. The table lists this clonotype with a count of one. Its antigen is not yet known. No base quality values were provided; no much bigger clone lies one nucleotide off. The 39 donors, aged roughly 6 to 90 years, were systemically healthy Caucasian individuals from Russia. Each donor gave about 10 milliliters of peripheral blood, drawn into EDTA-treated Vacutainer tubes. Ficoll-Paque density-gradient centrifugation was used to isolate PBMCs, with at least 6.5 million per sample. Total RNA, at least 6 micrograms per sample, was extracted from PBMCs with Trizol reagent. Naive CD45RAhigh/CD27high T cell percentages were measured by flow cytometry on a PBMC aliquot from every donor.

Sequencing was carried out using blood. The sequence was collected from a man aged 40-49 years in good health. This receptor chain uses TRBV18 and TRBJ2-1; the D gene lacks a confident call. The nucleotides are TGTGCCAGCTCACCATTGCAGATTGGGAATGAGCAGTTCTTC. It translates to CASSPLQIGNEQFF.